The rows below give T cell receptor beta chains drawn from one sample of a study of T-cell reconstitution after alpha-beta-depleted transplantation in children. TCRdb fed the PCR reads into MiXCR, producing one record per CDR3 protein. The sample records approximately 1,000,000 distinct CDR3 sequences, under 30% being singletons. The material was PBMCs, mostly from graft donor cells, obtained 360 days after TCRalphabeta/CD19-depleted stem cell transplant. The receptor set was obtained from a boy younger than two who had a stem cell transplant for SCID, so the T cells may come from the graft donor. CDR3s include the opening cysteine and the closing phenylalanine or tryptophan. Each record gives: D gene, clone size, V gene, J gene, CDR3 protein, CDR3 DNA. D genes are given only for firm matches. A row's size may be missing; if present it is once, few, many or a size class.

d_gene: .; abundance: .; v_gene: TRBV6-1; j_gene: TRBJ1-1; CDR3aa: CASRSQGPGTEAFF; CDR3nt: TGTGCCAGCAGGTCACAGGGACCGGGGACTGAAGCTTTCTTT
d_gene: .; abundance: few; v_gene: TRBV12-3/TRBV12-4; j_gene: TRBJ1-5; CDR3aa: CASTQTRAGLSNQPQHF; CDR3nt: TGTGCCAGCACTCAAACCCGGGCAGGGCTTAGCAATCAGCCCCAGCATTTT
d_gene: TRBD1; abundance: few; v_gene: TRBV6-2/TRBV6-3; j_gene: TRBJ2-1; CDR3aa: CASSYWGQGGDEQFF; CDR3nt: TGTGCCAGCAGTTATTGGGGACAGGGAGGGGATGAGCAGTTCTTC
d_gene: TRBD1; abundance: few; v_gene: TRBV27; j_gene: TRBJ1-1; CDR3aa: CASSLVGAWTGALNTEAFF; CDR3nt: TGTGCCAGCAGTTTAGTGGGGGCTTGGACAGGGGCCCTGAACACTGAAGCTTTCTTT
d_gene: .; abundance: once; v_gene: TRBV4-2; j_gene: TRBJ2-1; CDR3aa: CASSQQGPYNEQFF; CDR3nt: TGTGCCAGCAGCCAACAGGGGCCCTACAATGAGCAGTTCTTC
d_gene: TRBD2; abundance: .; v_gene: TRBV29-1; j_gene: TRBJ2-1; CDR3aa: CSVRAGGLANEQFF; CDR3nt: TGCAGCGTGCGAGCGGGGGGGCTCGCCAATGAGCAGTTCTTC
d_gene: TRBD1; abundance: .; v_gene: TRBV10-3; j_gene: TRBJ2-3; CDR3aa: CAIREQGTPDTQYF; CDR3nt: TGTGCCATCAGAGAACAGGGGACCCCAGATACGCAGTATTTT
d_gene: .; abundance: .; v_gene: TRBV5-1; j_gene: TRBJ2-7; CDR3aa: CASSLEHRVGEQYF; CDR3nt: TGCGCCAGCAGCTTGGAACACAGGGTTGGCGAGCAGTACTTC
d_gene: .; abundance: .; v_gene: TRBV14; j_gene: TRBJ2-5; CDR3aa: CASSLEHSRGETQYF; CDR3nt: TGTGCCAGCAGCCTAGAGCATTCAAGGGGAGAGACCCAGTACTTC
d_gene: TRBD1; abundance: few; v_gene: TRBV20-1; j_gene: TRBJ2-3; CDR3aa: CSARPRNRGSTDTQYF; CDR3nt: TGCAGTGCTCGCCCCCGAAACAGGGGAAGCACAGATACGCAGTATTTT
d_gene: .; abundance: .; v_gene: TRBV12-3/TRBV12-4; j_gene: TRBJ2-1; CDR3aa: CASSLIPEHWSSYNEQFF; CDR3nt: TGTGCCAGCAGTTTAATCCCCGAGCACTGGAGCTCCTACAATGAGCAGTTCTTC
d_gene: .; abundance: .; v_gene: TRBV7-3; j_gene: TRBJ2-3; CDR3aa: CASSAMGVPTDTQYF; CDR3nt: TGTGCCAGCAGCGCGATGGGGGTTCCCACAGATACGCAGTATTTT
d_gene: .; abundance: few; v_gene: TRBV5-6; j_gene: TRBJ2-7; CDR3aa: CASSVRGGGVYEQYF; CDR3nt: TGTGCCAGCAGCGTCAGGGGAGGTGGGGTCTACGAGCAGTACTTC
d_gene: TRBD2; abundance: .; v_gene: TRBV28; j_gene: TRBJ2-1; CDR3aa: CASSLDSGGTDEQFF; CDR3nt: TGTGCCAGCAGTTTGGATAGCGGGGGGACTGATGAGCAGTTCTTC
d_gene: TRBD2; abundance: .; v_gene: TRBV2; j_gene: TRBJ2-3; CDR3aa: CASSDGRGGTDTQYF; CDR3nt: TGTGCCAGCAGTGACGGGCGGGGGGGTACAGATACGCAGTATTTT
d_gene: .; abundance: many; v_gene: TRBV10-1; j_gene: TRBJ2-7; CDR3aa: CASSRDPMGEQYF; CDR3nt: TGCGCCAGCAGCCGGGACCCGATGGGAGAGCAGTACTTC
d_gene: .; abundance: .; v_gene: TRBV20-1; j_gene: TRBJ1-5; CDR3aa: CSAPGLFSNQPQHF; CDR3nt: TGCAGTGCCCCCGGACTGTTTAGCAATCAGCCCCAGCATTTT
d_gene: .; abundance: .; v_gene: TRBV6-5; j_gene: TRBJ2-7; CDR3aa: CASSRQEALGEQYF; CDR3nt: TGTGCCAGCAGTAGACAGGAGGCTTTGGGCGAGCAGTACTTC
d_gene: .; abundance: .; v_gene: TRBV20-1; j_gene: TRBJ2-7; CDR3aa: CCAKTPKRRSYEQYF; CDR3nt: TGCTGTGCTAAAACCCCCAAGCGAAGGTCCTACGAGCAGTACTTC
d_gene: TRBD2; abundance: few; v_gene: TRBV6-6; j_gene: TRBJ2-2; CDR3aa: CASQRGYTGELFF; CDR3nt: TGTGCCAGCCAGCGGGGCTACACCGGGGAGCTGTTTTTT
d_gene: .; abundance: .; v_gene: TRBV3-1; j_gene: TRBJ1-1; CDR3aa: CASSQDGWRKWSTEAFF; CDR3nt: TGTGCCAGCAGCCAAGATGGGTGGCGGAAGTGGAGCACTGAAGCTTTCTTT
d_gene: TRBD1; abundance: few; v_gene: TRBV5-1; j_gene: TRBJ2-7; CDR3aa: CASSQQGERYEQYF; CDR3nt: TGCGCCAGCTCGCAACAGGGGGAACGCTACGAGCAGTACTTC
d_gene: TRBD2; abundance: .; v_gene: TRBV3-1; j_gene: TRBJ2-5; CDR3aa: CASSQEVRASGKETQYF; CDR3nt: TGTGCCTCCTCCCAAGAAGTACGGGCTAGCGGGAAGGAGACCCAGTACTTC
d_gene: .; abundance: few; v_gene: TRBV19; j_gene: TRBJ2-5; CDR3aa: CASGETVLETQYF; CDR3nt: TGTGCCAGTGGGGAGACAGTTTTGGAGACCCAGTACTTC
d_gene: .; abundance: .; v_gene: TRBV10-3; j_gene: TRBJ2-1; CDR3aa: CAISEVTGKSFNEQFF; CDR3nt: TGTGCCATCAGTGAGGTCACAGGAAAGAGCTTCAATGAGCAGTTCTTC
d_gene: .; abundance: .; v_gene: TRBV15; j_gene: TRBJ2-1; CDR3aa: CATSRAEGGRADEQFF; CDR3nt: TGTGCCACCAGCAGAGCAGAGGGGGGCCGCGCGGATGAGCAGTTCTTC
d_gene: TRBD1; abundance: few; v_gene: TRBV6-1; j_gene: TRBJ1-2; CDR3aa: CASILSGTDFGYTF; CDR3nt: TGTGCCAGCATCCTGTCAGGGACAGATTTTGGCTACACCTTC
d_gene: .; abundance: .; v_gene: TRBV18; j_gene: TRBJ2-3; CDR3aa: CASSPGPPADTQYF; CDR3nt: TGTGCCAGCTCACCAGGCCCACCAGCAGATACGCAGTATTTT
d_gene: .; abundance: few; v_gene: TRBV11-1; j_gene: TRBJ2-1; CDR3aa: CASSRNRDEQFF; CDR3nt: TGTGCCAGCAGCCGGAATAGGGATGAGCAGTTCTTC
d_gene: TRBD1; abundance: few; v_gene: TRBV7-7; j_gene: TRBJ2-2; CDR3aa: CASSPWTGVSTGELFF; CDR3nt: TGTGCCAGCAGCCCTTGGACAGGAGTATCCACCGGGGAGCTGTTTTTT